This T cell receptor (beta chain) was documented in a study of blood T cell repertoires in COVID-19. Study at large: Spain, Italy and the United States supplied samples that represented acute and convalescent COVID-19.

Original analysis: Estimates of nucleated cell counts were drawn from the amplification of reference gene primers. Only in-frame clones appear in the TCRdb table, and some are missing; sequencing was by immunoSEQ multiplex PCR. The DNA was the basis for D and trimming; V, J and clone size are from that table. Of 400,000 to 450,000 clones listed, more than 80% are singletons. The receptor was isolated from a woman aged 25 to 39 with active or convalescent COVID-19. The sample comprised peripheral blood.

The CDR3 is CASSLQQGLAGYTF. CDR3 sequence (DNA): TGTGCCAGCAGCTTACAACAGGGGCTGGCTGGCTACACCTTC. This rearrangement joins TRBV11-2 to TRBJ1-2, with TRBD1 matching 7 bases. Germline CDR1 SGHAT, CDR2 FQNNGV. The CDR3 contains 14 residues. V gave up 2 bases and J gave up 7 bases; unmatched junction bases: 7.